The 10 T cell receptor beta chains below come from one sample, sequenced in a study of technical replicates of blood from several donors. Clones were sequenced by immunoSEQ multiplex PCR, and TCRdb holds only the in-frame ones, with some missing. Altogether around 80,000 clones are present, over 75% being singletons, with the ten largest covering about 0.41%. Sequenced input: T cells isolated from PBMCs. Receptor source: a human donor in good health.

The genes are TRBV5-1 and TRBJ2-3; 9 nucleotides match TRBD1. From germline, CDR1 is SGHRS and CDR2 YFSETQ. V shed 0 bases and J 1 base; nucleotides not matched to a gene: 3. This CDR3 spans 16 amino acids. CDR3 bases: TGCGCCAGCAGCTTGGAGACAGGGGGGGGCACAGATACGCAGTATTTT. It specifies CASSLETGGGTDTQYF.

This clone was found once. J is TRBJ1-1 and V is TRBV5-4, with D maybe TRBD1 (6 bases). Germline CDR1 reads SGHNT; CDR2 reads YYREEE (reference sequence). There are 13 residues in the CDR3. Deletions cut 0 bases from V and 9 bases from J, with 12 bases between. The CDR3 sequence: CASSLGTGTQAFF. In nucleotides, the CDR3 is TGTGCCAGCAGCTTGGGGACCGGGACACAAGCTTTCTTT.

The V gene is TRBV30, the J gene TRBJ1-5; the D gene is possibly TRBD1 (5 bases). Germline lookup yields CDR1 GTSNPN and CDR2 SVGIG (reference sequence). Trimming removed 0 bases at V and 5 bases at J, with 14 bases between. This CDR3 has 15 amino acids. The CDR3 sequence: CAWSVPTGVYQPQHF. In nucleotides, the CDR3 is TGTGCCTGGAGTGTCCCGACGGGGGTCTATCAGCCCCAGCATTTT.

The chain uses TRBV4-3 and TRBJ1-2; TRBD1 matches 7 bases. This CDR3 is built from 15 residues. The V segment lost 0 bases and the J segment 4 bases; nucleotides outside the gene matches: 5. Germline V lookup: CDR1 LGHNA, CDR2 YSLEER. CDR3 loop: CASSQDQGEVYGYTF. The CDR3 DNA sequence: TGCGCCAGCAGCCAAGATCAGGGGGAGGTCTATGGCTACACCTTC.

The chain carries TRBV7-6 and TRBJ2-7, with D possibly TRBD2 on 6 matching bases. The germline V gene has CDR1 SGHVS and CDR2 FNYEAQ. The length of the CDR3 is 11 residues. Trimming took off 5 bases at V and 6 bases at J, with 8 bases between the two ends. CDR3 in amino acids: CASSPGVEQYF. The CDR3 DNA reads as TGTGCCAGCAGCCCGGGGGTCGAGCAGTACTTC.

The rearrangement joins TRBV11-3 to TRBJ2-1, with a tentative D call TRBD2 (6 bases). The V gene lost 0 bases and the J gene lost 10 bases, with 7 bases spanning the gap. Germline V gene lookup returns CDR1 SGHNT and CDR2 YENEEA. The CDR3 covers 12 residues. The CDR3 bases are TGTGCCAGCAGCTTAGATAGCGGAGAGCAGTTCTTC. This encodes CASSLDSGEQFF.

This clone has only one observation. This rearrangement joins TRBV9 to TRBJ2-5, with 9 bases that match TRBD2. This CDR3 region has 14 residues. V gave up 4 bases and J gave up 5 bases; unmatched junction bases: 6. Germline V gene data show CDR1 as SGDLS and CDR2 as YYNGEE. This chain's CDR3 is CASSPIAGAETQYF. DNA for the CDR3: TGTGCCAGCAGCCCTATAGCGGGAGCGGAGACCCAGTACTTC.

The rearrangement uses TRBV7-8 and TRBJ1-2; D not certain. Deletions cut 3 bases from V and 6 bases from J, with 14 bases between. Germline assignment: CDR1 SGHVS and CDR2 FQNEAQ. The CDR3 totals 14 residues. The DNA of the CDR3 is TGTGCCAGCAGCTTTGGAGGCAACCCTAATGGCTACACCTTC. Amino acid sequence: CASSFGGNPNGYTF.

This chain uses TRBV2 with TRBJ2-3, with 9 bases that match TRBD1. This CDR3 region has 14 residues. Germline values: CDR1 SNHLY, CDR2 FYNNEI. V lost 7 bases and J lost 7; bases outside the gene matches: 9. DNA of the CDR3: TGTGCCAGCATGAAGGGACAGGGTATGAATACGCAGTATTTT. Its translation is CASMKGQGMNTQYF.

This clone was seen a single time. The V gene is TRBV7-9, the J gene TRBJ2-5; D is uncertain. In germline, CDR1 is SEHNR, CDR2 FQNEAQ (reference sequence). Trimming cost V 4 bases and J 2 bases, with 8 bases left between them. The CDR3 loop spans 13 amino acids. The chain's CDR3 is CASSSHRQETQYF. CDR3 coding DNA: TGTGCCAGCAGCTCGCACAGACAAGAGACCCAGTACTTC.